The next 30 T cell receptor beta chains were all read from a single sample in a study of blood T cells in healthy people across ages. It was with a sample-barcoded 5' primer and a J-beta primer mix that a second PCR of about 6 to 11 cycles was run. Via MiXCR, TCRdb re-called the 5' RACE reads, giving one row per CDR3 protein. The sample consists of some 760,000 distinct CDR3 sequences, around a quarter of them appearing once. The sample also formed part of further work on T cells of mothers and their children.

The sequenced material came from blood. Source of these receptors: a boy aged 10-17 years in good health.

There are a few counts of this clonotype. The V call is TRBV4-3, the J call TRBJ1-5; D gene unclear. Germline CDR1 reads LGHNA; CDR2 reads YSLEER. This CDR3 contains 14 residues. Trimming stripped 1 base from V and 4 bases from J, with 8 bases between. In DNA form, the CDR3 reads TGCGCCAGCAGCCAAGCAGAAGGGAATCAGCCCCAGCATTTT. This codes for CASSQAEGNQPQHF.

This clonotype has at least ten counts. The rearrangement uses TRBV7-6 and TRBJ2-7; D is uncertain. CDR3 length: 13 amino acids. The V gene's germline CDR1 is SGHVS and CDR2 FNYEAQ. The V end was cut by 3 bases, the J end by 1 base, with 7 bases between. CDR3 sequence reads: CASSLPPSYEQYF. CDR3 DNA sequence: TGTGCCAGCAGCTTGCCCCCGTCCTACGAGCAGTACTTC.

This clonotype came up a few times. The chain has TRBV28 and TRBJ2-3, with unresolved D. There are 13 residues in the CDR3. Germline CDR1 is MDHEN and CDR2 is SYDVKM. The V end lost 7 bases, the J end lost 1 base, and 9 bases lay between the germline ends. In DNA form, the CDR3 reads TGTGCCAGCACCGGTGCGGGCACAGATACGCAGTATTTT. Residues: CASTGAGTDTQYF.

This clonotype was recorded once. This chain joins TRBV7-2 and TRBJ2-7; D not resolved. The CDR3 extends over 14 amino acids. V was trimmed by 5 bases and J by 7 bases, leaving 18 bases between them. Germline V gene sequence: CDR1 SGHTA, CDR2 FQGNSA. CDR3 amino acids: CASSPRLSVGEQYF. CDR3 nucleotide sequence: TGTGCCAGCAGCCCCCGGCTTTCGGTCGGGGAGCAGTACTTC.

The chain links TRBV29-1 to TRBJ2-1, with unresolved D. Germline CDR1 SQVTM, CDR2 ANQGSEA. V was cut by 4 bases and J by 9 bases, with 4 bases left in between. The CDR3 has 9 residues. CDR3 DNA sequence: TGCAGCGTTGGTAGTGAGCAGTTCTTC. This sequence encodes CSVGSEQFF.

This clonotype was seen more than once but under ten times. V usage is TRBV20-1 and J usage is TRBJ2-7, with D perhaps matching TRBD1 (6 bases). CDR1 is DFQATT and CDR2 is SNEGSKA in the germline V gene (reference sequence). The CDR3 consists of 14 residues. Deletions cut 6 bases from V and 6 bases from J, with 21 bases between. CDR3 region: CSADDRSYIGEQYF. The CDR3 nucleotides read TGCAGTGCCGACGACAGGTCGTATATCGGCGAGCAGTACTTC.

This rearrangement joins TRBV3-1 to TRBJ2-5; 9 nucleotides agree with TRBD2. Losses at the gene ends were 5 bases for V and 5 bases for J; bases not matched to a gene: 18. This CDR3 comprises 18 residues. Germline CDR1 is LGHDT and CDR2 is YNNKEL (reference sequence). The CDR3 region has the DNA TGTGCCAGCAGCTGGGGGCTAGCGGGAACCCAGACAAGGGAGACCCAGTACTTC. Translation: CASSWGLAGTQTRETQYF.

V is TRBV2 and J is TRBJ1-4; 8 bases are shared with TRBD1. Germline-derived CDR1 and CDR2 are SNHLY and FYNNEI. This CDR3 contains 15 residues. V was pared by 6 bases and J by 0 bases, with 3 bases of the junction left unmatched. The CDR3 sequence: CASRTQGATNEKLFF. CDR3 sequence (DNA): TGTGCCAGCAGAACACAGGGGGCAACTAATGAAAAACTGTTTTTT.

The sample holds a few counts of this clonotype. One junction end does not reproduce the germline sequence, and a read error may be involved. CDR3 protein: CSAREGSGRVSTGEPFF. DNA for the CDR3: TGCAGTGCTAGAGAGGGTAGCGGGAGGGTTAGCACCGGGGAGCCGTTTTTT. The chain has TRBV20-1 and TRBJ2-2; 11 positions match TRBD2. CDR3 size: 17 residues. Per germline, CDR1 DFQATT and CDR2 SNEGSKA (reference sequence).

The chain recombines TRBV28 with TRBJ1-2; D ambiguous. With 7 bases removed from V and 1 base from J, the gap between germline ends came to 7 bases. CDR3 length equals 12 residues. Germline assignment: CDR1 MDHEN and CDR2 SYDVKM. CDR3 in amino acids: CASTAGNYGYTF. DNA for the CDR3: TGTGCCAGCACCGCGGGTAACTATGGCTACACCTTC.

V usage is TRBV27 and J usage is TRBJ1-6, with 8 bases identical to TRBD1. V trimming: 5 bases; J trimming: 8 bases; junction bases outside the gene matches: 8. The CDR3 runs to 15 residues. The germline CDR1 and CDR2 sequences are MNHEY and SMNVEV (reference sequence). In DNA, the CDR3 is TGTGCCAGCAGTCCGGGACAGGTTGTCCATTCACCCCTCCACTTT. The encoded protein is CASSPGQVVHSPLHF.

V gene TRBV29-1 combines with J gene TRBJ1-3; D unresolved. The CDR3 length is 12 residues. V lost 0 bases and J lost 4, with 4 bases in between. Germline V gives CDR1 SQVTM, CDR2 ANQGSEA. The CDR3 DNA sequence: TGCAGCGTTGAAGAGGCAGGAAACACCATATATTTT. Translating gives CSVEEAGNTIYF. Together with reference TRBV29-1 and TRBJ1-3, the CDR3 gives the full variable domain: SAVISQKPSRDICQRGTSLTIQCQVDSQVTMMFWYRQQPGQSLTLIATANQGSEATYESGFVIDKFPISRPNLTFSTLTVSNMSPEDSSIYLCSVEEAGNTIYFGEGSWLTVV.

Points on this clonotype: This may stem from a read error, because a much larger clone lies one nucleotide away. The chain couples TRBV5-1 to TRBJ2-2, with 11 bases that match TRBD2. There are 15 residues in the CDR3. Looked up from germline, CDR1 is SGHRS and CDR2 is YFSETQ. The CDR3 is CASVELAGDTGELSF. DNA for the CDR3: TGCGCCAGCGTTGAACTAGCGGGAGACACCGGGGAGCTGTCTTTT. The complete variable domain, with remaining parts taken from reference TRBV5-1 and TRBJ2-2, reads KAGVTQTPRYLIKTRGQQVTLSCSPISGHRSVSWYQQTPGQGLQFLFEYFSETQRNKGNFPGRFSGRQFSNSRSEMNVSTLELGDSALYLCASVELAGDTGELSFGEGSRLTVL.

The chain is built from TRBV29-1 and TRBJ1-1; unclear D gene. Germline V CDR1 and CDR2: SQVTM, ANQGSEA. Trimming removed 4 bases at V and 1 base at J, with 7 bases between. The CDR3 runs 12 residues. CDR3 residues: CSVVQQNTEAFF. The CDR3 nucleotides are TGCAGCGTTGTTCAGCAGAACACTGAAGCTTTCTTT.

The genes are TRBV7-9 and TRBJ2-5, with 10 nucleotides matching TRBD2. The germline gives CDR1 SEHNR, CDR2 FQNEAQ (reference sequence). The CDR3 is 19 residues long. V trimming: 0 bases; J trimming: 0 bases; junction bases outside the gene matches: 10. The CDR3 DNA sequence: TGTGCCAGCAGCTTAGCTAGCGGGGGGACCCCATCGAACCAAGAGACCCAGTACTTC. The encoded protein is CASSLASGGTPSNQETQYF.

This clonotype occurred once. This chain uses TRBV19 with TRBJ2-7; 7 bases are a match to TRBD1. This CDR3 has 14 amino acids. Trimming took 2 bases from V and 2 from J; bases not matched to a gene: 3. Germline V gives CDR1 LNHDA, CDR2 SQIVND (reference sequence). As DNA, the CDR3 is TGTGCCAGTAGTATAAAAGGGGGCCCCTACGAGCAGTACTTC. This codes for CASSIKGGPYEQYF.

This clonotype was picked up many times. This chain uses TRBV28 with TRBJ2-1; 9 bases match TRBD1. This CDR3 is 16 amino acids long. Germline V lookup: CDR1 MDHEN, CDR2 SYDVKM. The ends lost 4 bases at V and 11 bases at J; junction bases unmatched: 15. The chain's CDR3 is CASSSVGTGRPKQQFF. CDR3 nucleotide sequence: TGTGCCAGCAGTTCCGTGGGGACAGGGAGGCCCAAACAGCAGTTCTTC.

The chain carries TRBV4-1 and TRBJ2-3; 13 bases agree with TRBD2. The ends lost 4 bases at V and 3 bases at J; junction bases unmatched: 10. The CDR3 has 18 amino acids. The germline V gene encodes CDR1 MGHRA and CDR2 YSYEKL. The CDR3 here is CASSPRTSGRGKTDTQYF. DNA for the CDR3: TGCGCCAGCAGCCCACGGACTAGCGGGAGAGGAAAAACAGATACGCAGTATTTT.

The rearrangement links TRBV15 to TRBJ2-3; 7 positions match TRBD1. The germline CDR1 and CDR2 sequences are LNHNV and YYDKDF (reference sequence). The CDR3 runs to 14 residues. V gave up 4 bases and J gave up 2 bases; unmatched junction bases: 3. CDR3 in amino acids: CATSKTGITDTQYF. The DNA of the CDR3 is TGTGCCACCAGCAAGACAGGGATCACAGATACGCAGTATTTT.

The chain links TRBV12-3 or TRBV12-4 to TRBJ2-3, with D perhaps being TRBD1 or TRBD2 (5 bases each). V lost 5 bases, J lost 4 bases, and 19 bases lay in between. The CDR3 sequence is 16 residues long. In DNA, the CDR3 is TGTGCCAGCAGTGATGCCGGGACGATCTTCGCAGATACGCAGTATTTT. It specifies CASSDAGTIFADTQYF.

In nucleotides, the CDR3 is TGTGCCAGCAGTTCATGGACTAGCGGGATCACAGATACGCAGTATTTT. It yields the protein CASSSWTSGITDTQYF. V is TRBV6-5 and J is TRBJ2-3, with 12 bases lining up with TRBD2. CDR3 length equals 16 residues. Germline V gene lookup returns CDR1 MNHEY and CDR2 SVGAGI. The V and J ends lost 4 bases and 2 bases, in that order; junction bases with no gene match: 4.

This clonotype showed up just a few times. J is TRBJ1-4 and V is TRBV7-9; D is unresolved. The CDR3 is 16 residues long. Germline assignment: CDR1 SEHNR and CDR2 FQNEAQ (reference sequence). V was shortened by 5 bases and J by 12 bases, with 25 bases between the two germline ends. In DNA form, the CDR3 reads TGTGCCAGCAGCCCTATACTTCGGACTTCCACGAAGGAACTGTTTTTT. It codes for CASSPILRTSTKELFF.

Only a few counts were recorded for this clonotype. The chain is built from TRBV10-3 and TRBJ1-5; D is ambiguous. V was cut by 0 bases and J by 2 bases, with 11 bases left in between. Germline-derived CDR1 and CDR2 are ENHRY and SYGVKD. CDR3 length: 16 amino acids. In DNA, the CDR3 is TGTGCCATCAGTGAGTCCGCGGGGTCGGGCAATCAGCCCCAGCATTTT. Translation gives CAISESAGSGNQPQHF.

The chain recombines TRBV12-3 or TRBV12-4 with TRBJ2-7, with 9 bases that match TRBD2. V lost 8 bases and J lost 0; bases outside the gene matches: 5. The CDR3 extends over 14 amino acids. The CDR3 protein is CASAASGISYEQYF. CDR3 in DNA: TGTGCCAGCGCCGCTAGCGGGATCTCCTACGAGCAGTACTTC.

The rearrangement uses TRBV24-1 and TRBJ2-2, with no clear D. The V end was cut by 4 bases, the J end by 4 bases, with 0 bases between. The length of the CDR3 is 11 residues. From germline, CDR1 is KGHDR and CDR2 SFDVKD. Here the CDR3 reads CATSDTGELFF. The CDR3 DNA reads as TGTGCCACCAGTGACACCGGGGAGCTGTTTTTT.

The chain combines TRBV24-1 with TRBJ2-5; D gene ambiguous. The DNA end is a closer match to TRBJ2-1, so the J assignment may be wrong. Per the germline V gene, CDR1 is KGHDR and CDR2 is SFDVKD. The CDR3 extends over 11 amino acids. CDR3 sequence (DNA): TGTGCCACCAACTCGGGCCATGAGCAGTTCTTC. The encoded protein is CATNSGHEQFF.

The table lists this clonotype with a few counts. V and J are TRBV20-1 and TRBJ1-1; D ambiguous. Germline values: CDR1 DFQATT, CDR2 SNEGSKA (reference sequence). V was pared by 1 base and J by 0 bases, with 9 bases between. The CDR3 contains 14 residues. The chain's CDR3 is CSARAGLLNTEAFF. The CDR3, as DNA: TGCAGTGCTAGAGCTGGTCTTCTGAACACTGAAGCTTTCTTT.

This clonotype has a handful of counts. This chain uses TRBV7-9 with TRBJ2-3, with TRBD1 as a possible D gene (6 bases). V dropped 2 bases and J dropped 1 base, with 13 bases sitting between them. CDR1 and CDR2 (germline): SEHNR, FQNEAQ (reference sequence). The CDR3 spans 16 residues. The CDR3 coding sequence is TGTGCCAGCAGCTTATTGGTTGCAGGGGGCACAGATACGCAGTATTTT. This sequence encodes CASSLLVAGGTDTQYF.

The chain has TRBV7-2 and TRBJ1-3, with TRBD1 matching 8 bases. Germline V gives CDR1 SGHTA, CDR2 FQGNSA. V was clipped by 5 bases and J by 4 bases; unmatched bases: 7. The CDR3 is 15 residues long. The CDR3 bases are TGTGCCAGCAGCCCATTACACAGGGGGGGAAACACCATATATTTT. This gives the protein CASSPLHRGGNTIYF. Variable domain in full (rest from reference TRBV7-2 and TRBJ1-3): GAGVSQSPSNKVTEKGKDVELRCDPISGHTALYWYRQSLGQGLEFLIYFQGNSAPDKSGLPSDRFSAERTGGSVSTLTIQRTQQEDSAVYLCASSPLHRGGNTIYFGEGSWLTVV.

This clonotype has more than one count but fewer than ten. V gene TRBV4-3 combines with J gene TRBJ2-7; 8 bases align to TRBD2. V dropped 5 bases and J dropped 0; count of bases not matched to a gene: 9. There are 16 residues in the CDR3. Germline V gives CDR1 LGHNA, CDR2 YSLEER. The CDR3 coding sequence is TGCGCCAGCAGCTACCAGCGGGGGCCCGACTCCTACGAGCAGTACTTC. Translated, it gives CASSYQRGPDSYEQYF.